The 25 T cell receptor beta chains below were found in one sample sequenced in a study of T cell responses to AZD1222 COVID-19 vaccine (dated by TCRdb to the early 2020s). The method behind the library was the immunoSEQ multiplex PCR assay. The table comes from immuneACCESS by way of TCRdb, which keeps in-frame sequences with V and J called. Part of the clones is missing from these tables; in studies checked, under half for an unresolved V gene and the rest for unknown reasons. The sample table records about 150,000 clones; around 87% of these occur just once. About 3% of the sample is in the top ten clones. Read against the paper, the sample's time point label means: baseline before first vaccination. The sample in question was peripheral blood, obtained on day 0 of AZD1222 vaccination. These TCRs come from an adult in good health.

V gene TRBV5-1 combines with J gene TRBJ2-7, with TRBD1 matching 10 bases. The CDR3 totals 14 residues. Germline CDR1 is SGHRS and CDR2 is YFSETQ. Trimming removed 3 bases from V and 2 bases from J; junction bases left unmatched: 2. CDR3 bases: TGCGCCAGCAGCTGGGACAGGGGCCCCTACGAGCAGTACTTC. Protein: CASSWDRGPYEQYF.

The J gene is TRBJ2-7, the V gene TRBV6-5, with TRBD2 matching 7 bases. The germline CDR1 and CDR2 sequences are MNHEY and SVGAGI. Trimming removed 5 bases from V and 6 bases from J; junction bases left unmatched: 13. CDR3 length: 15 amino acids. Written as DNA, the CDR3 is TGTGCCAGCAGTAGGGGAGGGCAGGTCGAAGGCGAGCAGTACTTC. Residues: CASSRGGQVEGEQYF.

This chain uses TRBV5-1 with TRBJ2-1, with D perhaps TRBD1 or TRBD2 (5 bases each). The length of the CDR3 is 15 residues. The ends were cut back, 3 bases at V and 8 bases at J, with 18 bases in the middle. Germline assignment: CDR1 SGHRS and CDR2 YFSETQ. The CDR3 bases are TGCGCCAGCAGCTCCACGGGGACCAGCAGGGATGAGCAGTTCTTC. Encoded protein: CASSSTGTSRDEQFF.

J is TRBJ1-2 and V is TRBV19, with 10 positions matching TRBD1. Per germline, CDR1 LNHDA and CDR2 SQIVND (reference sequence). The J segment lost 2 bases and the V segment lost 5 bases, leaving 8 bases of the junction unmatched. This CDR3 comprises 16 residues. The CDR3 reads CASSFPGQGRNYGYTF. In nucleotides, the CDR3 is TGTGCCAGTAGTTTCCCGGGACAGGGGCGGAACTATGGCTACACCTTC.

The chain links TRBV3-1 (or the pseudogene TRBV3-2) to TRBJ2-5, with 7 bases lining up with TRBD2. Losses at the gene ends were 1 base for V and 2 bases for J; bases not matched to a gene: 7. From germline, CDR1 is LGHDT and CDR2 YNNKEL (reference sequence). The CDR3 sequence is 16 residues long. CDR3 coding DNA: TGTGCCAGCAGCCAAGGTTGGGACTACTCTCAAGAGACCCAGTACTTC. Encoded protein: CASSQGWDYSQETQYF.

V gene TRBV29-1 combines with J gene TRBJ2-1; D not resolved. V was shortened by 4 bases and J by 0 bases, with 10 bases between the two germline ends. CDR1 SQVTM and CDR2 ANQGSEA come from the germline V gene. The CDR3 extends over 14 amino acids. CDR3 region: CSVGLDRSYNEQFF. In DNA, the CDR3 is TGCAGCGTTGGGCTAGACCGCTCCTACAATGAGCAGTTCTTC.

On this clone: This same CDR3 is encoded by further DNA sequences in the sample. The chain uses TRBV3-1 (or the pseudogene TRBV3-2) and TRBJ2-7; no reliable D call. The V end lost 3 bases, the J end lost 4 bases, and 7 bases lay between the germline ends. The CDR3 contains 12 residues. The germline V gene encodes CDR1 LGHDT and CDR2 YNNKEL (reference sequence). This chain's CDR3 is CASSQASYEQYF. Here the CDR3 DNA reads TGTGCCAGCAGCCAGGCCAGTTACGAGCAGTACTTC.

V is TRBV6-1 and J is TRBJ2-1; D may be TRBD1 or TRBD2 (5 bases each). This CDR3 has 19 residues. V gave up 1 base and J gave up 0 bases, with 19 bases separating them. Germline V gene sequence: CDR1 MNHNS, CDR2 SASEGT. CDR3 sequence (DNA): TGTGCCAGCAGTGAAGAAATACGAGGGCACAGGAGCTCCTACAATGAGCAGTTCTTC. Protein product: CASSEEIRGHRSSYNEQFF.

The chain has TRBV7-2 and TRBJ1-2; D possibly corresponds to TRBD1 (5 bases). The germline V gene has CDR1 SGHTA and CDR2 FQGNSA. CDR3 length: 15 amino acids. Trimming stripped 4 bases from V and 2 bases from J, with 14 bases between. The CDR3 region has the DNA TGTGCCAGCAGCTCTGAGACAGCCTGGAACTATGGCTACACCTTC. Protein sequence: CASSSETAWNYGYTF.

V gene TRBV2 combines with J gene TRBJ2-1, with TRBD2 matching 7 bases. The germline gives CDR1 SNHLY, CDR2 FYNNEI. J was trimmed by 2 bases and V by 11 bases; bases with no gene match: 6. The CDR3 is 13 amino acids. The CDR3 DNA reads TGTGCCGGAAGCGGGGAGGCCTACAATGAGCAGTTCTTC. Translation: CAGSGEAYNEQFF. Looking up the rest from reference TRBV2 and TRBJ2-1 gives the full variable domain: EPEVTQTPSHQVTQMGQEVILRCVPISNHLYFYWYRQILGQKVEFLVSFYNNEISEKSEIFDDQFSVERPDGSNFTLKIRSTKLEDSAMYFCAGSGEAYNEQFFGPGTRLTVL.

The V call is TRBV3-1 (or the pseudogene TRBV3-2), the J call TRBJ1-1, with unresolved D. The CDR3 has 13 residues. Trimming stripped 4 bases from V and 4 bases from J, with 10 bases between. Germline assignment: CDR1 LGHDT and CDR2 YNNKEL (reference sequence). The CDR3 DNA reads as TGTGCCAGCAGCCTCTCCCGGAGCACTGAAGCTTTCTTT. Residues: CASSLSRSTEAFF.

This rearrangement joins TRBV6-5 to TRBJ1-1; tentatively, D is TRBD1 (5 bases). V gave up 6 bases and J gave up 6 bases, with 17 bases separating them. Germline-derived CDR1 and CDR2 are MNHEY and SVGAGI. The length of the CDR3 is 14 residues. This CDR3 is CASRIGAEGAEAFF. DNA for the CDR3: TGTGCCAGCAGGATTGGGGCGGAGGGCGCTGAAGCTTTCTTT.

This chain links TRBV2 with TRBJ2-5; D is tentatively TRBD1 or TRBD2 (6 bases each). This CDR3 is 12 amino acids long. Germline CDR1 SNHLY, CDR2 FYNNEI. With 6 bases removed from V and 9 bases from J, the gap between germline ends came to 14 bases. The CDR3 DNA reads as TGTGCCAGCAGCCTCCGGGGGCTCGCCCAGTACTTC. Its translation: CASSLRGLAQYF.

This clone has a single count. The J gene is TRBJ1-1, the V gene TRBV9; D is unresolved. Germline lookup yields CDR1 SGDLS and CDR2 YYNGEE. V was shortened by 4 bases and J by 3 bases, with 10 bases between the two germline ends. The CDR3 is 13 residues long. CDR3 sequence (DNA): TGTGCCAGCAGCACGAGCCGTTACACTGAAGCTTTCTTT. Protein sequence: CASSTSRYTEAFF.

The chain joins TRBV15 to TRBJ1-5, with D perhaps matching TRBD1 (6 bases). Germline V gene data show CDR1 as LNHNV and CDR2 as YYDKDF (reference sequence). The CDR3 spans 17 residues. Trimming pared 0 bases from V and 7 bases from J, leaving 19 bases between. The CDR3 DNA sequence: TGTGCCACCAGCAGAGATTCGGGTAGGGGGAAGGGCCAGCCCCAGCATTTT. Its translation is CATSRDSGRGKGQPQHF.

The V call is TRBV19, the J call TRBJ1-1; D not resolved. The CDR3 consists of 15 residues. The germline V and J ends were trimmed by 3 bases and 7 bases, with 18 bases remaining between them. CDR1 is LNHDA and CDR2 is SQIVND in the germline V gene (reference sequence). In DNA, the CDR3 is TGTGCCAGTAGTATTAATCAAGGCCTAGTAAGTGAAGCTTTCTTT. Encoded protein: CASSINQGLVSEAFF.

The gene calls are TRBV27 and TRBJ2-5; tentative D call: TRBD1 (6 bases). The CDR3 spans 16 residues. Trimming took off 2 bases at V and 1 base at J, with 14 bases between the two ends. CDR1 and CDR2 (germline): MNHEY, SMNVEV (reference sequence). This CDR3 reads CASSLGGPPTQETQYF. CDR3 DNA sequence: TGTGCCAGCAGTTTAGGGGGCCCCCCCACCCAAGAGACCCAGTACTTC.

The gene calls are TRBV5-8 and TRBJ1-1; D remains ambiguous. V lost 4 bases and J 4 bases, leaving 8 bases between the germline ends. CDR1 and CDR2 from the germline V gene are SGHTS and YDEGEE. The CDR3 consists of 12 residues. This chain's CDR3 is CASSGRRTEAFF. The CDR3 nucleotides are TGTGCCAGCAGCGGCCGGCGCACTGAAGCTTTCTTT.

V and J are TRBV19 and TRBJ1-4; maybe TRBD1 (5 bases). The CDR3 runs 16 residues. V lost 7 bases and J 8 bases, leaving 23 bases between the germline ends. The germline gives CDR1 LNHDA, CDR2 SQIVND (reference sequence). The CDR3 DNA sequence: TGTGCCAGTACCCACTCAGGGACTGGGGAGAGAGAAAAACTGTTTTTT. This encodes CASTHSGTGEREKLFF.

This rearrangement joins TRBV19 to TRBJ2-2; 7 bases fit TRBD1. From germline, CDR1 is LNHDA and CDR2 SQIVND (reference sequence). CDR3 length equals 14 residues. The V and J ends lost 6 bases and 6 bases, in that order; junction bases with no gene match: 7. The CDR3 spells CASRRDSVAGELFF. The CDR3 DNA follows: TGTGCCAGTAGGAGGGACAGTGTGGCCGGGGAGCTGTTTTTT.

J is TRBJ1-1 and V is TRBV18; D not certain. Germline V gene lookup returns CDR1 KGHSH and CDR2 LQKENI. Trimming took off 3 bases at V and 6 bases at J, with 5 bases between the two ends. This CDR3 is 11 amino acids long. The CDR3 is CASSPGSEAFF. CDR3 nucleotides: TGTGCCAGCTCACCCGGCTCTGAAGCTTTCTTT.

The chain joins TRBV11-2 to TRBJ2-1, with 10 bases aligning to TRBD2. This CDR3 spans 15 amino acids. CDR1 is SGHAT and CDR2 is FQNNGV in the germline V gene. J was trimmed by 4 bases and V by 2 bases; bases with no gene match: 2. The CDR3, as DNA: TGTGCCAGCAGCTTATCTAGCGGGAGTTACAATGAGCAGTTCTTC. It specifies CASSLSSGSYNEQFF.

The genes are TRBV11-3 and TRBJ2-2, with 8 bases aligning to TRBD2. J gave up 6 bases and V 5 bases, and 11 bases lay outside the gene matches. The CDR3 length is 16 residues. The germline V gene encodes CDR1 SGHNT and CDR2 YENEEA. The DNA of the CDR3 is TGTGCCAGCAGCGAGTGGGGTAGCGGGAAAGCCGGGGAGCTGTTTTTT. Protein sequence: CASSEWGSGKAGELFF.

This clone has more than one count but fewer than ten. This rearrangement joins TRBV6-5 to TRBJ1-3; the D gene is possibly TRBD1 (6 bases). V lost 7 bases and J lost 3, with 13 bases in between. The CDR3 is 14 amino acids. Per germline, CDR1 MNHEY and CDR2 SVGAGI. CDR3 sequence: CASMDTGFGNTIYF. The CDR3 nucleotides are TGTGCCAGCATGGACACAGGGTTTGGAAACACCATATATTTT.

The rearrangement joins TRBV27 to TRBJ2-1; TRBD2 agrees at 8 bases. J gave up 4 bases and V 6 bases, and 8 bases lay outside the gene matches. The germline gives CDR1 MNHEY, CDR2 SMNVEV (reference sequence). CDR3 size: 15 residues. Written as DNA, the CDR3 is TGTGCCAGCAGCCGCAGGGGACTAGGGTACAATGAGCAGTTCTTC. This encodes CASSRRGLGYNEQFF.